These 19 T cell receptor beta chains were sequenced from one sample in a study of beta chain features in type 1 diabetes. The whole isolated RNA underwent reverse transcription, so sequencing captured expressed TCRB transcripts. Sequencing used immunoSEQ multiplex PCR; TCRdb keeps in-frame clones, though not all of them. The table records around 97,000 clones, under 30% of them present only once. Regarding the study as a whole: There was a moderate but significant shortening of TCRB CDR3s in all four CD4+ subsets of Type 1 diabetes patients.

No antigens are known for them. The sample comprised central memory CD4+ T cells from blood. These receptor sequences come from a woman aged 18-30 years with type 1 diabetes.

The chain carries TRBV5-1 and TRBJ2-5, with 9 positions matching TRBD1. Germline assignment: CDR1 SGHRS and CDR2 YFSETQ. This CDR3 has 16 residues. V was clipped by 3 bases and J by 4 bases; unmatched bases: 10. CDR3 DNA sequence: TGCGCCAGCAGCTCCCAGGACAGGGGAGGTGGAGAGACCCAGTACTTC. Translated: CASSSQDRGGGETQYF. The full variable domain, with the rest looked up from reference TRBV5-1 and TRBJ2-5, is KAGVTQTPRYLIKTRGQQVTLSCSPISGHRSVSWYQQTPGQGLQFLFEYFSETQRNKGNFPGRFSGRQFSNSRSEMNVSTLELGDSALYLCASSSQDRGGGETQYFGPGTRLLVL.

This clone showed up just a few times. This chain uses TRBV4-2 with TRBJ1-2; 12 bases align to TRBD1. Germline V lookup: CDR1 LGHNA, CDR2 YNFKEQ. The CDR3 sequence is 17 residues long. After removal of 1 base from V and 4 bases from J, the junction contained 7 bases not matched to a gene. CDR3 nucleotides: TGTGCCAGCAGCCAAGGATTGGGGACAGGGGGCGGCTATGGCTACACCTTC. Translation gives CASSQGLGTGGGYGYTF.

This clone came up a few times. The chain combines TRBV6-1 with TRBJ2-2; the match to TRBD2 covers 7 bases. CDR1 is MNHNS and CDR2 is SASEGT in the germline V gene. CDR3 length: 16 amino acids. V shed 4 bases, J shed 4 bases, and the junction held 9 bases outside the gene matches. CDR3 nucleotide sequence: TGTGCCAGCAGTGCTCAGATAGCGGGCGCCACCGGGGAGCTGTTTTTT. This sequence encodes CASSAQIAGATGELFF.

This clone appeared a few times. The rearrangement joins TRBV29-1 to TRBJ2-5; D is possibly TRBD1 (5 bases). V was clipped by 4 bases and J by 0 bases, with 9 bases between them. This CDR3 spans 13 amino acids. From germline, CDR1 is SQVTM and CDR2 ANQGSEA. CDR3 residues: CSVGQMDQETQYF. The CDR3 coding sequence is TGCAGCGTTGGACAGATGGACCAAGAGACCCAGTACTTC.

This clone was seen more than once but under ten times. V gene TRBV7-2 combines with J gene TRBJ1-3; no reliable D call. The V end lost 0 bases, the J end lost 1 base, and 7 bases lay between the germline ends. The germline CDR1 and CDR2 sequences are SGHTA and FQGNSA. The CDR3 contains 15 residues. CDR3 protein: CASSLASQSGNTIYF. The CDR3 region has the DNA TGTGCCAGCAGCTTAGCGTCCCAGTCTGGAAACACCATATATTTT.

This chain joins TRBV5-1 and TRBJ2-1; 8 bases align to TRBD2. The CDR3 has 17 amino acids. Germline V gives CDR1 SGHRS, CDR2 YFSETQ. Trimming at V came to 0 bases and at J to 3 bases, leaving 8 bases not matched to a gene. The CDR3 region is CASSLEILAGNYNEQFF. The CDR3 DNA reads TGCGCCAGCAGCTTGGAGATCTTAGCGGGGAACTACAATGAGCAGTTCTTC.

V is TRBV11-2 and J is TRBJ2-4; D not resolved. The length of the CDR3 is 12 residues. The germline CDR1 and CDR2 sequences are SGHAT and FQNNGV. The V end was cut by 6 bases, the J end by 8 bases, with 11 bases between. The DNA of the CDR3 is TGTGCCAGCAGACTCCTTACCGACATTCAGTACTTC. Amino acids: CASRLLTDIQYF.

This chain's CDR3 is CAWSSPNSGNTIYF. The CDR3 DNA reads as TGTGCCTGGAGTAGCCCGAACTCTGGAAACACCATATATTTT. This rearrangement joins TRBV30 to TRBJ1-3; D gene ambiguous. Germline values: CDR1 GTSNPN, CDR2 SVGIG (reference sequence). With 2 bases removed from V and 0 bases from J, the gap between germline ends came to 8 bases. CDR3 length: 14 amino acids.

This clone was observed a few times. The genes are TRBV14 and TRBJ2-3; 9 positions agree with TRBD2. CDR3 length: 17 residues. V shed 4 bases, J shed 5 bases, and the junction held 13 bases outside the gene matches. Germline CDR1 SGHDN, CDR2 FVKESK. CDR3 amino acids: CASSPLTSGATVDTQYF. The CDR3 nucleotides are TGTGCCAGCAGCCCCCTGACTAGCGGAGCCACTGTAGATACGCAGTATTTT.

The chain links TRBV30 to TRBJ2-7; tentatively, D is TRBD1 (5 bases). V dropped 2 bases and J dropped 2 bases, with 13 bases sitting between them. The CDR3 covers 14 residues. CDR1 and CDR2 from the germline V gene are GTSNPN and SVGIG (reference sequence). The CDR3 DNA reads as TGTGCCTGGAGTACACCGGACAAGCCCTACGAGCAGTACGTC. It translates to CAWSTPDKPYEQYV.

This clone was counted a few times. This rearrangement joins TRBV7-9 to TRBJ2-3; 7 nucleotides line up with TRBD2. Germline loops: CDR1 SEHNR, CDR2 FQNEAQ (reference sequence). With 5 bases clipped from V and 8 bases from J, the junction kept 10 bases outside the gene matches. CDR3 length: 14 amino acids. The chain's CDR3 is CASSAGRAAATQYF. For the CDR3, the DNA is TGTGCCAGCAGCGCGGGGAGGGCTGCCGCTACGCAGTATTTT.

This chain links TRBV19 with TRBJ1-2; 7 bases are a match to TRBD1. The trim removed 2 bases at V and 6 bases at J, leaving 12 bases unmatched. The CDR3 has 16 amino acids. From germline, CDR1 is LNHDA and CDR2 SQIVND (reference sequence). The CDR3 coding sequence is TGTGCCAGTAGTATAAGGTTTCGGCAGGGGGTGGATGGCTACACCTTC. Translation gives CASSIRFRQGVDGYTF. Supplemented by reference TRBV19 and TRBJ1-2, the full variable domain reads DGGITQSPKYLFRKEGQNVTLSCEQNLNHDAMYWYRQDPGQGLRLIYYSQIVNDFQKGDIAEGYSVSREKKESFPLTVTSAQKNPTAFYLCASSIRFRQGVDGYTFGSGTRLTVV.

This clone has a handful of counts. The chain carries TRBV4-3 and TRBJ2-1; weak D call: TRBD2 (7 bases). This CDR3 has 13 amino acids. Trimming took off 3 bases at V and 9 bases at J, with 12 bases between the two ends. CDR1 and CDR2 (germline): LGHNA, YSLEER. CDR3 DNA: TGCGCCAGCAGCCAGAAGGGGGGGCTTGAGCAGTTCTTC. Protein product: CASSQKGGLEQFF.

J is TRBJ2-2 and V is TRBV19; D possibly corresponds to TRBD2 (5 bases). The V end lost 2 bases, the J end lost 1 base, and 5 bases lay between the germline ends. This CDR3 is built from 14 residues. Germline V CDR1 and CDR2: LNHDA, SQIVND (reference sequence). In DNA form, the CDR3 reads TGTGCCAGTAGTATAAGCGGGAACACCGGGGAGCTGTTTTTT. Residues: CASSISGNTGELFF.

This clone was observed a handful of times. The CDR3 is CASSPGTSGNPYEQYF. For the CDR3, the DNA is TGTGCCAGCAGCCCCGGGACTAGCGGCAATCCCTACGAGCAGTACTTC. The chain links TRBV7-2 to TRBJ2-5; 11 bases match TRBD2. The better agreement between TRBJ2-7 and the DNA end casts doubt on the J call. The CDR3 has 16 residues. The germline gives CDR1 SGHTA, CDR2 FQGNSA.

The chain recombines TRBV5-1 with TRBJ2-5, with a weak D call TRBD1 (5 bases). Judging by the DNA end, TRBJ2-7 fits better; the J call may be wrong. CDR1 is SGHRS, CDR2 YFSETQ, per germline. The CDR3 runs 14 residues. The CDR3: CASSGAAYPYEQYF. CDR3 DNA: TGCGCCAGCAGCGGGGCGGCCTACCCCTACGAGCAGTACTTC.

This chain links TRBV30 with TRBJ1-1; tentatively, D is TRBD1 (5 bases). Trimming left V 1 base short and J 13 bases short, with 16 bases between. The CDR3 runs to 12 residues. Germline V gene data show CDR1 as GTSNPN and CDR2 as SVGIG (reference sequence). The CDR3 DNA is TGTGCCTGGAGTGGGGGCGCGCAGGTCGGTTTCTTT. Translation gives CAWSGGAQVGFF. The variable domain in full, with the rest retrieved from reference TRBV30 and TRBJ1-1, is SQTIHQWPATLVQPVGSPLSLECTVEGTSNPNLYWYRQAAGRGLQLLFYSVGIGQISSEVPQNLSASRPQDRQFILSSKKLLLSDSGFYLCAWSGGAQVGFFGQGTRLTVV.

V and J are TRBV5-1 and TRBJ2-1, with TRBD2 matching over 8 bases. Germline CDR1 and CDR2: SGHRS and YFSETQ. This CDR3 region has 13 residues. V trimming: 5 bases; J trimming: 6 bases; junction bases outside the gene matches: 4. CDR3 protein: CASRGLVGNEQFF. CDR3 nucleotide sequence: TGCGCCAGCAGGGGACTAGTAGGCAATGAGCAGTTCTTC.

This clone was detected a few times. This rearrangement joins TRBV6-1 to TRBJ2-1, with D possibly matching TRBD1 (5 bases). Trimming pared 7 bases from V and 16 bases from J, leaving 23 bases between. The CDR3 spans 13 residues. CDR1 MNHNS and CDR2 SASEGT come from the germline V gene. The CDR3 DNA follows: TGTGCCAGCACCGAAAACCCCCGCCGCCAGGGTTTCTTC. Translated: CASTENPRRQGFF.